This T cell receptor (beta chain) came from a study of blood T cell repertoires in COVID-19. Per the original data handling: Cell counts per sample came from amplifying reference gene primers. Some clones are missing from TCRdb's copy, which holds only in-frame ones; the method was immunoSEQ multiplex PCR. V, J and clone size are those of that table, while D and trimming were read from the DNA. The table has under 300,000 clones, 75% to 90% seen once; the top ten hold 3.5% to 5.5%. With 6 bases removed from V and 8 bases from J, the gap between germline ends came to 14 bases. Per the germline V gene, CDR1 is MNHEY and CDR2 is SVGAGI. This CDR3 has 13 amino acids.

Sequences were obtained from peripheral blood. The chain links TRBV6-5 to TRBJ1-5; no clear D. The TCR comes from a woman aged 40-49 years who had recovered from COVID-19. The DNA of the CDR3 is TGTGCCAGCAGGGGCAGCCTCAAGGAGCCCCAGCATTTT. The encoded protein is CASRGSLKEPQHF.